Below, 27 T cell receptor beta chains from the same sample are listed, as sequenced in a study of shared clonotypes between healthy human individuals. It was CD45RO-negative cells, positively selected for CCR7, that made up naive CD8 cells, with terminally differentiated effector memory CD45RA+ cells excluded. Profiled with immunoSEQ multiplex PCR; TCRdb holds only in-frame clones, not every one. The sample carries around 2.1 million clones, 85% to 95% recorded once. Sequencing input: naive CD8+ T cells from PBMCs. The receptors stem from a man aged 18 to 30 in good health. Some clones in this sample may be carry-over from other donors' samples.

V and J are TRBV7-9 and TRBJ2-1; 12 bases are shared with TRBD2. Germline loops: CDR1 SEHNR, CDR2 FQNEAQ (reference sequence). The J segment lost 2 bases and the V segment lost 2 bases, leaving 10 bases of the junction unmatched. The CDR3 runs to 19 residues. The CDR3: CASSLMGPGTSGPYNEQFF. As DNA, the CDR3 is TGTGCCAGCAGCTTAATGGGGCCTGGGACTAGCGGGCCCTACAATGAGCAGTTCTTC.

The chain employs TRBV2 and TRBJ2-1, with D possibly TRBD2 on 6 matching bases. V shed 7 bases and J shed 4 bases, with 17 bases lying between them. The germline V gene has CDR1 SNHLY and CDR2 FYNNEI. This CDR3 spans 15 amino acids. This chain's CDR3 is CASTEGTSFYNEQFF. The CDR3 nucleotides are TGTGCCAGCACCGAAGGTACTAGCTTTTACAATGAGCAGTTCTTC.

The chain couples TRBV13 to TRBJ2-7; 11 nucleotides match TRBD1. Germline CDR1 PRHDT, CDR2 FYEKMQ (reference sequence). V shed 5 bases, J shed 0 bases, and the junction held 6 bases outside the gene matches. The CDR3 has 16 residues. The CDR3 DNA follows: TGTGCCAGCAGCCCCCGGACAGGGGGCGCCTCCTACGAGCAGTACTTC. Translating it yields CASSPRTGGASYEQYF. The full variable domain, in which reference TRBV13 and TRBJ2-7 provide the parts outside the CDR3, is AAGVIQSPRHLIKEKRETATLKCYPIPRHDTVYWYQQGPGQDPQFLISFYEKMQSDKGSIPDRFSAQQFSDYHSELNMSSLELGDSALYFCASSPRTGGASYEQYFGPGTRLTVT.

The chain combines TRBV27 with TRBJ1-2; TRBD1 matches 7 bases. After removal of 5 bases from V and 13 bases from J, the junction contained 10 bases not matched to a gene. CDR1 and CDR2 from the germline V gene are MNHEY and SMNVEV (reference sequence). The CDR3 contains 12 residues. For the CDR3, the DNA is TGTGCCAGCAGTCCCATAGGGGACAGCCCCACCTTC. Amino acid sequence: CASSPIGDSPTF.

A remark on this clone: Other DNA sequences in the sample encode the same CDR3. V is TRBV20-1 and J is TRBJ2-7, with unresolved D. Per the germline V gene, CDR1 is DFQATT and CDR2 is SNEGSKA (reference sequence). The V end lost 2 bases, the J end lost 4 bases, and 6 bases lay between the germline ends. CDR3 length: 11 amino acids. The DNA of the CDR3 is TGCAGTGCTAGATCCTCTTACGAGCAGTACTTC. Residues: CSARSSYEQYF.

J is TRBJ2-4 and V is TRBV11-2, with 12 nucleotides matching TRBD2. CDR1 and CDR2 from the germline V gene are SGHAT and FQNNGV. There are 14 residues in the CDR3. The V segment lost 4 bases and the J segment 8 bases; nucleotides outside the gene matches: 3. This CDR3 reads CASSSTSGRYIQYF. As DNA, the CDR3 is TGTGCCAGCAGCTCCACTAGCGGGAGGTACATTCAGTACTTC.

This clone was seen once. The rearrangement uses TRBV5-4 and TRBJ2-3, with D tentatively TRBD2 (6 bases). The V gene's germline CDR1 is SGHNT and CDR2 YYREEE (reference sequence). V lost 0 bases and J lost 6, with 8 bases in between. The CDR3 is 13 amino acids. The CDR3 coding sequence is TGTGCCAGCAGCTTGGGGGACTTTGATACGCAGTATTTT. Translating gives CASSLGDFDTQYF.

The chain carries TRBV29-1 and TRBJ1-2; unclear D gene. V was shortened by 6 bases and J by 0 bases, with 14 bases between the two germline ends. The V gene's germline CDR1 is SQVTM and CDR2 ANQGSEA. The CDR3 extends over 14 amino acids. The CDR3 region is CSVPTAQANYGYTF. CDR3 sequence (DNA): TGCAGCGTACCGACCGCACAAGCTAACTATGGCTACACCTTC.

The chain joins TRBV11-2 to TRBJ2-7; a weak D match, TRBD2 (5 bases). The CDR3 consists of 12 residues. V was clipped by 4 bases and J by 4 bases, with 8 bases between them. The germline V gene encodes CDR1 SGHAT and CDR2 FQNNGV. The CDR3 sequence: CASSSDYYEQYF. CDR3 in DNA: TGTGCCAGCAGCTCTGACTATTACGAGCAGTACTTC.

The chain uses TRBV5-1 and TRBJ2-7; D uncertain. Germline assignment: CDR1 SGHRS and CDR2 YFSETQ. There are 16 residues in the CDR3. V was clipped by 1 base and J by 5 bases, with 19 bases between them. The CDR3 coding sequence is TGCGCCAGCAGCTTGTCGGTGGGGTTATTGTGGAACGAGCAGTACTTC. Translation: CASSLSVGLLWNEQYF.

The rearrangement uses TRBV27 and TRBJ1-5; D is unresolved. The CDR3 loop spans 14 amino acids. Deletions cut 4 bases from V and 6 bases from J, with 13 bases between. The germline V gene encodes CDR1 MNHEY and CDR2 SMNVEV (reference sequence). The CDR3 sequence is CASSYRATRQPQHF. DNA for the CDR3: TGTGCCAGCAGTTATCGGGCAACGCGTCAGCCCCAGCATTTT.

This chain links TRBV4-1 with TRBJ1-2; D unclear. CDR1 and CDR2 from the germline V gene are MGHRA and YSYEKL. CDR3 length: 14 amino acids. Trimming took off 2 bases at V and 1 base at J, with 8 bases between the two ends. The CDR3 loop reads CASSQFPDNYGYTF. The CDR3 DNA sequence: TGCGCCAGCAGCCAATTTCCAGATAACTATGGCTACACCTTC.

The chain employs TRBV6-5 and TRBJ1-4; D uncertain. Trimming cost V 8 bases and J 1 base, with 11 bases left between them. CDR3 length: 14 amino acids. Germline V CDR1 and CDR2: MNHEY, SVGAGI. CDR3 sequence (DNA): TGTGCCAGCTCTGACCCAGGAACTAATGAAAAACTGTTTTTT. This gives the protein CASSDPGTNEKLFF.

Note on this clone: Within the sample, other DNA sequences also encode this same CDR3. The chain uses TRBV27 and TRBJ2-5; no reliable D call. Per germline, CDR1 MNHEY and CDR2 SMNVEV (reference sequence). The ends were cut back, 5 bases at V and 1 base at J, with 8 bases in the middle. The CDR3 is 13 amino acids. CDR3 sequence: CASSPRIQETQYF. In DNA, the CDR3 is TGTGCCAGCAGTCCCAGAATCCAAGAGACCCAGTACTTC.

The chain links TRBV15 to TRBJ2-7, with 15 bases matching TRBD2. The CDR3 loop spans 15 amino acids. CDR1 LNHNV and CDR2 YYDKDF come from the germline V gene (reference sequence). Trimming at V came to 0 bases and at J to 8 bases, leaving 2 bases not matched to a gene. The CDR3 protein is CATSRDGLAGGKQYF. CDR3 coding DNA: TGTGCCACCAGCAGAGACGGACTAGCGGGAGGGAAGCAGTACTTC.

Notes on this clone: Other DNA sequences in this specimen translate into the identical CDR3. The CDR3 is CASSLGVSGGYEQYF. The CDR3 region has the DNA TGTGCCAGCAGCTTGGGGGTTTCTGGGGGCTACGAGCAGTACTTC. The chain has TRBV5-6 and TRBJ2-7; D is perhaps TRBD1 or TRBD2 (5 bases each). This CDR3 spans 15 amino acids. Germline CDR1 is SGHDT and CDR2 is YYEEEE. V gave up 0 bases and J gave up 3 bases, with 13 bases separating them.

The table lists this clone with a count of one. The chain is built from TRBV4-1 and TRBJ2-5, with a weak D call TRBD1 (7 bases). The CDR3 is 18 amino acids. The V gene's germline CDR1 is MGHRA and CDR2 YSYEKL. Trimming shortened V by 0 bases and J by 4 bases, and 21 bases separated the two germline ends. The CDR3, as DNA: TGCGCCAGCAGCCAAGATGGAGGAGGGGGCTTTTATCGAGAGACCCAGTACTTC. This codes for CASSQDGGGGFYRETQYF.

The rearrangement uses TRBV11-2 and TRBJ1-1; no reliable D call. The germline CDR1 and CDR2 sequences are SGHAT and FQNNGV. Trimming stripped 2 bases from V and 2 bases from J, with 9 bases between. The CDR3 spans 14 residues. The CDR3 DNA follows: TGTGCCAGCAGCTTAATTGGGCACAACACTGAAGCTTTCTTT. This translates into CASSLIGHNTEAFF.

CDR3 bases: TGTGCCAGACTCGCCTCGTACCAAGAGACCCAGTACTTC. Its translation: CARLASYQETQYF. The chain combines TRBV27 with TRBJ2-5; no clear D. Germline V gives CDR1 MNHEY, CDR2 SMNVEV (reference sequence). The ends were cut back, 9 bases at V and 0 bases at J, with 11 bases in the middle. The CDR3 extends over 13 amino acids.

The chain joins TRBV10-3 to TRBJ2-3; D is ambiguous. Germline-derived CDR1 and CDR2 are ENHRY and SYGVKD. With 0 bases removed from V and 5 bases from J, the gap between germline ends came to 9 bases. The CDR3 is made up of 14 amino acids. Here the CDR3 reads CAISESHSEDTQYF. DNA of the CDR3: TGTGCCATCAGTGAGTCCCACTCAGAAGATACGCAGTATTTT.

This clone occurred once. The chain combines TRBV9 with TRBJ1-1; the match to TRBD1 covers 8 bases. The J segment lost 3 bases and the V segment lost 4 bases, leaving 11 bases of the junction unmatched. The CDR3 sequence is 16 residues long. Germline CDR1 reads SGDLS; CDR2 reads YYNGEE. The CDR3, as DNA: TGTGCCAGCAGCCGGACAGGGCGGTTCGGGGACACTGAAGCTTTCTTT. It is translated as CASSRTGRFGDTEAFF.

On this clone: A much larger clone lies one base from this, so it may be a read error. The sample carries other DNA sequences with the same CDR3. The CDR3 region is CASSFGVGEQYF. Here the CDR3 DNA reads TGTGCCAGCAGCTTCGGGGTTGGCGAGCAGTACTTC. The chain is built from TRBV7-9 and TRBJ2-7; D perhaps matches TRBD2 (5 bases). The length of the CDR3 is 12 residues. Germline CDR1 SEHNR, CDR2 FQNEAQ (reference sequence). V lost 3 bases and J 6 bases, leaving 9 bases between the germline ends.

V gene TRBV2 combines with J gene TRBJ2-4; no clear D. Germline CDR1 reads SNHLY; CDR2 reads FYNNEI. This CDR3 has 15 residues. V was cut by 2 bases and J by 0 bases, with 8 bases left in between. CDR3: CASSELGPAKNIQYF. In nucleotides, the CDR3 is TGTGCCAGCAGTGAACTGGGTCCAGCCAAAAACATTCAGTACTTC. The variable domain in full, with the rest retrieved from reference TRBV2 and TRBJ2-4, is EPEVTQTPSHQVTQMGQEVILRCVPISNHLYFYWYRQILGQKVEFLVSFYNNEISEKSEIFDDQFSVERPDGSNFTLKIRSTKLEDSAMYFCASSELGPAKNIQYFGAGTRLSVL.

There are a few counts of this clone. Other DNA sequences of this sample code for an identical CDR3. The V and J genes are TRBV4-1 and TRBJ1-5, with D hard to call. CDR3 length: 13 amino acids. CDR1 and CDR2 (germline): MGHRA, YSYEKL. V was pared by 0 bases and J by 4 bases, with 4 bases between. This CDR3 is CASSQDWNQPQHF. CDR3 coding DNA: TGCGCCAGCAGCCAAGATTGGAATCAGCCCCAGCATTTT.

This chain connects TRBV27 to TRBJ1-5; D remains ambiguous. Trimming took off 6 bases at V and 0 bases at J, with 12 bases between the two ends. The CDR3 spans 15 residues. Germline V gives CDR1 MNHEY, CDR2 SMNVEV (reference sequence). The CDR3: CASRAFDGSNQPQHF. The CDR3 bases are TGTGCCAGCAGAGCATTTGACGGTAGCAATCAGCCCCAGCATTTT.

This clone was counted once. The chain links TRBV5-1 to TRBJ2-3; unclear D gene. V shed 4 bases and J shed 0 bases, with 12 bases lying between them. CDR3 length: 15 residues. Germline-derived CDR1 and CDR2 are SGHRS and YFSETQ. CDR3 residues: CASSPTGSSTDTQYF. CDR3 DNA: TGCGCCAGCAGCCCAACGGGTTCTAGCACAGATACGCAGTATTTT.

The chain couples TRBV7-9 to TRBJ2-6, with D possibly TRBD1 on 6 matching bases. CDR3 length: 17 amino acids. Germline values: CDR1 SEHNR, CDR2 FQNEAQ (reference sequence). V dropped 8 bases and J dropped 4 bases, with 21 bases sitting between them. The CDR3 reads CASLGAAPLKGANVLTF. CDR3 coding DNA: TGTGCCAGCTTGGGGGCGGCCCCCTTGAAGGGGGCCAACGTCCTGACTTTC.